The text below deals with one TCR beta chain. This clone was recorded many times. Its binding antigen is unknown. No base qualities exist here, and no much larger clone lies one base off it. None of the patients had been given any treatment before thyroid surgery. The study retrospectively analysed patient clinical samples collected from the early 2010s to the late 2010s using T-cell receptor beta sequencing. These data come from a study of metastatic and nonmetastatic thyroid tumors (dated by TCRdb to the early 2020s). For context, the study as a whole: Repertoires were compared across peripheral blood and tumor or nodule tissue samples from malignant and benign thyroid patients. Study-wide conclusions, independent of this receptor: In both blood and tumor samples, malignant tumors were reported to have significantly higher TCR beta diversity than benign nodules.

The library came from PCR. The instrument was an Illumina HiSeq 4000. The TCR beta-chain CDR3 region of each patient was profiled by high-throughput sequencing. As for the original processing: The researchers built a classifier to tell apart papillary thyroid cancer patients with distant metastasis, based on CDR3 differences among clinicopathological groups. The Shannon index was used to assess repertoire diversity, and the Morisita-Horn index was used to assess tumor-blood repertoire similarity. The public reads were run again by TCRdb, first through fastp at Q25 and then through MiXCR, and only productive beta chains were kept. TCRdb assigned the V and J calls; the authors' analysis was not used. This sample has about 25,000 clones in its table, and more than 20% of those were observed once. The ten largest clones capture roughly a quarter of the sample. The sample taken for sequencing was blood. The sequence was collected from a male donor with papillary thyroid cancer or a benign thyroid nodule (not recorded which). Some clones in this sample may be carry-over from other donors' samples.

The CDR3 reads CASSLGEADTQYF. The DNA sequence is TGTGCCAGCAGCTTAGGGGAGGCAGATACGCAGTATTTT. Here the chain combines TRBV7-9 and TRBJ2-3, and TRBD2 may be the D gene, going by 6 matching bases. From cysteine to phenylalanine, the CDR3 is 13 amino acids long. Here the CDR3 DNA is all that survives: 39 bases in frame from base 1. V is shortened by 1 base, J by 4 bases, and the region joining them spans 6 bases. The germline V gene (reference sequence) sets CDR1 to SEHNR and CDR2 to FQNEAQ.